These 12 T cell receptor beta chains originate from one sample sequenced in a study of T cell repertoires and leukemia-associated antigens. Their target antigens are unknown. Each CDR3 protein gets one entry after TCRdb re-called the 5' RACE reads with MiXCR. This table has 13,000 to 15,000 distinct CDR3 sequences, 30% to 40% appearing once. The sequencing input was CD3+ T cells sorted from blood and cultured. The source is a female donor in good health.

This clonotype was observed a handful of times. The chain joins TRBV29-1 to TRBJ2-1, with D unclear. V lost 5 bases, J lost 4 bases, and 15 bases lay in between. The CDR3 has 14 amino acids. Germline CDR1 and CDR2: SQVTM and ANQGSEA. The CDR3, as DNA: TGCAGCGTTTTAGAGACTGGGGATTACAATGAGCAGTTCTTC. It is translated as CSVLETGDYNEQFF.

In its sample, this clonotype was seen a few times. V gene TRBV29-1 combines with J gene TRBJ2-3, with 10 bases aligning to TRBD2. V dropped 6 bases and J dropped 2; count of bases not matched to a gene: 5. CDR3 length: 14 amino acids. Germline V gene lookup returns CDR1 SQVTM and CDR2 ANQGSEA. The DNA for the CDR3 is TGCAGCGTGGTACTAGCGGGGCACACAGATACGCAGTATTTT. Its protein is CSVVLAGHTDTQYF.

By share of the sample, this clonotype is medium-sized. The CDR3 loop reads CSARLADNEQFF. In DNA form, the CDR3 reads TGCAGTGCTAGACTAGCGGACAATGAGCAGTTCTTC. This chain uses TRBV20-1 with TRBJ2-1; 7 nucleotides line up with TRBD2. Trimming removed 2 bases from V and 5 bases from J; junction bases left unmatched: 0. Germline V gives CDR1 DFQATT, CDR2 SNEGSKA (reference sequence). The CDR3 covers 12 residues.

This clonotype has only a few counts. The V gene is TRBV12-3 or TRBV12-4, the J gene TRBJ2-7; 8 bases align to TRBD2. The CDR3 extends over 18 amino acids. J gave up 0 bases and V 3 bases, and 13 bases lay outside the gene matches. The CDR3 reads CASSFPPHKAGGSYEQYF. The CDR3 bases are TGTGCCAGCAGTTTTCCCCCCCATAAGGCGGGAGGCTCCTACGAGCAGTACTTC.

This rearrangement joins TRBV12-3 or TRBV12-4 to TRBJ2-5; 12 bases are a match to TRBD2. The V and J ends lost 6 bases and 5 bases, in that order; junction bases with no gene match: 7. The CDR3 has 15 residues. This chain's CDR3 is CASRTSSGRGETQYF. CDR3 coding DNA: TGTGCCAGCAGAACCTCTAGCGGGAGGGGCGAGACCCAGTACTTC.

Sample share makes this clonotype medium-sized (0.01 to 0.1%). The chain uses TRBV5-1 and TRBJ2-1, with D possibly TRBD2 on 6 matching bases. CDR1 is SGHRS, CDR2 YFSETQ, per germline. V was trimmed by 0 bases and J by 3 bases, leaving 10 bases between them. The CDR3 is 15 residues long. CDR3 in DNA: TGCGCCAGCAGCTTGGAGGGGACTGACTACAATGAGCAGTTCTTC. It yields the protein CASSLEGTDYNEQFF. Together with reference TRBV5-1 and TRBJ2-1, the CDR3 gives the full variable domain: KAGVTQTPRYLIKTRGQQVTLSCSPISGHRSVSWYQQTPGQGLQFLFEYFSETQRNKGNFPGRFSGRQFSNSRSEMNVSTLELGDSALYLCASSLEGTDYNEQFFGPGTRLTVL.

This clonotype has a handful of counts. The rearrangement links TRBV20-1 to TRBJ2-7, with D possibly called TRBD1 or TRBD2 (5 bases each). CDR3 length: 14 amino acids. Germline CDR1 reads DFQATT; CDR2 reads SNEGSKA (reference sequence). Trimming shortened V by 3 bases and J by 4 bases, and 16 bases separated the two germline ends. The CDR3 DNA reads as TGCAGTGCTAGGGCCGGGACCGCTGTTTACGAGCAGTACTTC. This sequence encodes CSARAGTAVYEQYF.

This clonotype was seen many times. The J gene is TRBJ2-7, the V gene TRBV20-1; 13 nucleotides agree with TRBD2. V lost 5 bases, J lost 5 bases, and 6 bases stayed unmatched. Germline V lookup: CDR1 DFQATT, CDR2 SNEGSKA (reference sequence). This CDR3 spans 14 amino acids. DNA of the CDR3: TGCAGTGCTGACTCCGGACTAGCGGGAGACGAGCAGTACTTC. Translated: CSADSGLAGDEQYF.

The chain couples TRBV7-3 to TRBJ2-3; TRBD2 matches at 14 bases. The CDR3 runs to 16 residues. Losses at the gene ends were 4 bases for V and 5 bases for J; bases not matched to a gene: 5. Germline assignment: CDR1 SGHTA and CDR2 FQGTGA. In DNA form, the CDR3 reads TGTGCCAGCAGCTCCGGACTAGCGGGAGGCTTAGATACGCAGTATTTT. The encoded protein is CASSSGLAGGLDTQYF.

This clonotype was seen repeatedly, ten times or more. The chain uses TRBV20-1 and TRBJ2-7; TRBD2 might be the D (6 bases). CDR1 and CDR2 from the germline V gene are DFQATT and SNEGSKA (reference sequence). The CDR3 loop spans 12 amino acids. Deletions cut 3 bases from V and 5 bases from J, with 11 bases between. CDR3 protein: CSARRDAHEQYF. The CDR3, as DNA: TGCAGTGCTAGGCGGGATGCCCACGAGCAGTACTTC.

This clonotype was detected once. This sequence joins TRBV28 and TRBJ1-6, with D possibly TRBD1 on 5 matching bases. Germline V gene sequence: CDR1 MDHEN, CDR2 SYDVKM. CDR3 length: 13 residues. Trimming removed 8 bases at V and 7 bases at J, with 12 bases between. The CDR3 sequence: CASGLDSNSPLHF. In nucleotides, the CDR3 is TGTGCCAGCGGTCTAGACAGCAATTCACCCCTCCACTTT.

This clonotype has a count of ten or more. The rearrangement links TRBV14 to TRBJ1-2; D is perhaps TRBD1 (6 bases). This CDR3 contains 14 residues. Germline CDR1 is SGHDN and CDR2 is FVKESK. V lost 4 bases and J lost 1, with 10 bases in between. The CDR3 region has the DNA TGTGCCAGCAGCCCGCAGGGGTTTAACTATGGCTACACCTTC. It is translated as CASSPQGFNYGYTF.